This TCR beta chain emerged from a study of T-cell memory formation after mild COVID-19. Of note for this clonotype: Its antigen remains unknown.

J was trimmed by 4 bases and V by 10 bases; bases with no gene match: 20. The CDR3 spans 18 residues. 5'RACE with constant-segment primers built TCRalpha and TCRbeta cDNA libraries with UMIs. MiXCR was run by TCRdb on the 5' RACE reads, yielding one entry per CDR3 protein. The data contain some 290,000 distinct CDR3 sequences, around 15% of them seen just once; the ten biggest clones take up approximately 23%. General observations from the study: Clones which contracted sat mainly in CM and EM if CD4+, and in EMRA if CD8+. Detection of some responders pre-infection suggested pre-existing cross-reactive memory T cells participated. The authors did not confirm SARS-CoV-2 specificity of second-wave clones peaking day 37.

The gene calls are TRBV12-3 or TRBV12-4 and TRBJ1-5; 9 bases map to TRBD1. Sample: PBMCs or a T cell subset sorted from them (not recorded which). This TCR was sampled from a man aged 18 to 30 who had mild COVID-19 (a few samples of this study predate the infection). Cell type and time point are not known. The CDR3 sequence is CATLTRDRATGRNQPQHF. The CDR3 DNA is TGTGCCACTCTGACCCGGGACAGGGCCACCGGTAGGAATCAGCCCCAGCATTTT.